The 17 T cell receptor beta chains presented below share a single source sample, sequenced in a study of shared clonotypes between healthy human individuals. Data came from immunoSEQ multiplex PCR; TCRdb stores just in-frame clones and leaves some out. The table lists around 500,000 clones, about 84% of them singletons, with roughly 13% in the top ten. The specimen sequenced was PBMCs. The receptors were gathered from a woman between 40 and 55 years old in good health. Some clones in this sample may be carry-over from other donors' samples.

This chain joins TRBV9 and TRBJ2-5, with TRBD1 matching 8 bases. The J segment lost 2 bases and the V segment lost 1 base, leaving 4 bases of the junction unmatched. The germline gives CDR1 SGDLS, CDR2 YYNGEE. CDR3 length: 15 residues. CDR3 coding DNA: TGTGCCAGCAGCGTATACGGACAGGGTCAAGAGACCCAGTACTTC. It specifies CASSVYGQGQETQYF. Variable domain in full (rest from reference TRBV9 and TRBJ2-5): DSGVTQTPKHLITATGQRVTLRCSPRSGDLSVYWYQQSLDQGLQFLIQYYNGEERAKGNILERFSAQQFPDLHSELNLSSLELGDSALYFCASSVYGQGQETQYFGPGTRLLVL.

In this sample, this clone turned up once. The chain carries TRBV28 and TRBJ1-1; D is uncertain. Germline V gene lookup returns CDR1 MDHEN and CDR2 SYDVKM. The CDR3 is 14 residues long. V was shortened by 2 bases and J by 0 bases, with 7 bases between the two germline ends. Here the CDR3 reads CASSLSYLNTEAFF. The CDR3 DNA reads TGTGCCAGCAGTTTAAGTTACCTGAACACTGAAGCTTTCTTT.

CDR3 nucleotide sequence: TGTGCCAGCAGCTCCTCGACTAGCAGAAACTACAATGAGCAGTTCTTC. Residues: CASSSSTSRNYNEQFF. The chain is built from TRBV7-9 and TRBJ2-1; 7 bases are a match to TRBD2. V lost 4 bases to trimming and J lost 3 bases; unmatched junction nucleotides: 9. Germline CDR1 is SEHNR and CDR2 is FQNEAQ (reference sequence). This CDR3 region has 16 residues.

In this sample, this clone turned up many times. In the same sample, other DNA sequences code for this CDR3. The chain recombines TRBV27 with TRBJ2-7; 9 bases map to TRBD2. Germline CDR1 MNHEY, CDR2 SMNVEV (reference sequence). Trimming removed 5 bases from V and 4 bases from J; junction bases left unmatched: 9. The CDR3 extends over 15 amino acids. The CDR3 DNA follows: TGTGCCAGCAGTGACTACCTAGCGGGACGGTACGAGCAGTACTTC. As protein: CASSDYLAGRYEQYF.

In nucleotides, the CDR3 is TGCGCCAGCAGCTTGCGAGACAGCGAATTCTTCGCGACCCAGTACTTC. Translating gives CASSLRDSEFFATQYF. J is TRBJ2-5 and V is TRBV5-1, with D perhaps matching TRBD1 (5 bases). The CDR3 loop spans 16 amino acids. CDR1 SGHRS and CDR2 YFSETQ come from the germline V gene. Trimming cost V 1 base and J 7 bases, with 20 bases left between them.

The chain carries TRBV6-1 and TRBJ1-1; D is unclear. The V and J ends lost 1 base and 6 bases respectively, with 9 bases between them. There are 13 residues in the CDR3. Germline CDR1 is MNHNS and CDR2 is SASEGT. This chain's CDR3 is CASSEGRGSEAFF. CDR3 nucleotides: TGTGCCAGCAGTGAAGGTCGGGGTTCTGAAGCTTTCTTT.

As for this clone: A far bigger clonotype differs at one base, so this is likely a read error. J is TRBJ2-7 and V is TRBV28; D not certain. Looked up from germline, CDR1 is MDHEN and CDR2 is SYDVKM. This CDR3 has 14 residues. Between the trimmed V and J ends, which lost 3 bases and 1 base, there was a span of 10 bases. The CDR3 here is CASSFSGRSYEQYF. The CDR3 bases are TGTGCCAGCAGTTTCAGTGGGCGATCCTACGAGCAGTACTTC.

In its sample, this clone was seen a few times. V gene TRBV4-2 combines with J gene TRBJ1-2; D might be TRBD1 (5 bases). V was cut by 3 bases and J by 7 bases, with 15 bases left in between. CDR1 LGHNA and CDR2 YNFKEQ come from the germline V gene. The CDR3 has 14 residues. The CDR3 DNA reads as TGTGCCAGCAGCCAGTTGGGGACTGTCGGTGGCTACACCTTC. This encodes CASSQLGTVGGYTF.

The rearrangement uses TRBV28 and TRBJ1-5; the D is unclear. This CDR3 has 13 amino acids. Trimming pared 4 bases from V and 4 bases from J, leaving 8 bases between. Per the germline V gene, CDR1 is MDHEN and CDR2 is SYDVKM. The CDR3 loop reads CASSSPGNQPQHF. The DNA of the CDR3 is TGTGCCAGCAGTTCTCCGGGGAATCAGCCCCAGCATTTT.

To note about this clone: A far more abundant clone sits one base away, making this likely a read error. This sample includes further DNA sequences coding for the same CDR3. The rearrangement joins TRBV5-6 to TRBJ2-7, with 7 bases aligning to TRBD2. Germline CDR1 is SGHDT and CDR2 is YYEEEE. The junction had 18 bases not matched to a gene; V was cut back by 4 bases and J by 5 bases. This CDR3 contains 17 residues. Written as DNA, the CDR3 is TGTGCCAGCAGCGCATGGCAATTGCGGGAGCCGGAGGACGAGCAGTACTTC. It is translated as CASSAWQLREPEDEQYF. Drawing the rest from reference TRBV5-6 and TRBJ2-7, the complete variable domain is DAGVTQSPTHLIKTRGQQVTLRCSPKSGHDTVSWYQQALGQGPQFIFQYYEEEERQRGNFPDRFSGHQFPNYSSELNVNALLLGDSALYLCASSAWQLREPEDEQYFGPGTRLTVT.

The chain links TRBV5-4 to TRBJ2-6, with D perhaps being TRBD1 or TRBD2 (6 bases each). Germline lookup yields CDR1 SGHNT and CDR2 YYREEE (reference sequence). The CDR3 has 18 amino acids. The V end was cut by 3 bases, the J end by 0 bases, with 16 bases between. The CDR3 bases are TGTGCCAGCAGCTCGACTCTGGGGGGCTACTCTGGGGCCAACGTCCTGACTTTC. As protein: CASSSTLGGYSGANVLTF.

As to this clone: The same CDR3 can be traced to other DNA sequences in this sample. The chain carries TRBV18 and TRBJ2-1, with 7 bases fitting TRBD1. V dropped 6 bases and J dropped 4; count of bases not matched to a gene: 6. The CDR3 runs to 14 residues. Germline lookup yields CDR1 KGHSH and CDR2 LQKENI. The CDR3 here is CASSPGTAYNEQFF. In DNA form, the CDR3 reads TGTGCCAGCTCTCCCGGGACAGCATACAATGAGCAGTTCTTC.

The chain links TRBV5-1 to TRBJ2-3; TRBD2 agrees at 13 bases. The CDR3 loop spans 16 amino acids. Germline V gene data show CDR1 as SGHRS and CDR2 as YFSETQ. V was clipped by 4 bases and J by 2 bases; unmatched bases: 4. The CDR3 sequence: CASSTGTSGDTDTQYF. The CDR3 nucleotides are TGCGCCAGCAGCACCGGGACTAGCGGGGACACAGATACGCAGTATTTT.

The chain uses TRBV19 and TRBJ2-5; 12 nucleotides line up with TRBD2. The CDR3 is made up of 16 amino acids. Germline lookup yields CDR1 LNHDA and CDR2 SQIVND (reference sequence). The ends lost 3 bases at V and 5 bases at J; junction bases unmatched: 7. CDR3 bases: TGTGCCAGTAGTATCCTAGCGGGAGGGCCGGCGGAGACCCAGTACTTC. Translating it yields CASSILAGGPAETQYF.

This clone was picked up one time. CDR3 in DNA: TGTGCCAGCAGTGATTTACTAGCGGGGTACGAGCAGTACTTC. It translates to CASSDLLAGYEQYF. This rearrangement joins TRBV2 to TRBJ2-7; TRBD2 agrees at 10 bases. V lost 3 bases, J lost 4 bases, and 3 bases stayed unmatched. From germline, CDR1 is SNHLY and CDR2 FYNNEI. CDR3 length: 14 amino acids.

The V and J genes are TRBV2 and TRBJ2-3; tentatively, D is TRBD1 (5 bases). Per germline, CDR1 SNHLY and CDR2 FYNNEI. The CDR3 covers 13 residues. The ends were cut back, 7 bases at V and 6 bases at J, with 14 bases in the middle. CDR3 DNA: TGTGCCAGCACCGCCGAACAGGCGGATACGCAGTATTTT. This sequence encodes CASTAEQADTQYF.

The rearrangement uses TRBV7-2 and TRBJ2-7; the match to TRBD2 covers 7 bases. The CDR3 spans 15 residues. V was pared by 5 bases and J by 3 bases, with 10 bases of the junction left unmatched. Germline V lookup: CDR1 SGHTA, CDR2 FQGNSA. CDR3 sequence: CASSRSGTRDYEQYF. The CDR3 region has the DNA TGTGCCAGCAGCCGAAGCGGGACTCGGGACTACGAGCAGTACTTC.